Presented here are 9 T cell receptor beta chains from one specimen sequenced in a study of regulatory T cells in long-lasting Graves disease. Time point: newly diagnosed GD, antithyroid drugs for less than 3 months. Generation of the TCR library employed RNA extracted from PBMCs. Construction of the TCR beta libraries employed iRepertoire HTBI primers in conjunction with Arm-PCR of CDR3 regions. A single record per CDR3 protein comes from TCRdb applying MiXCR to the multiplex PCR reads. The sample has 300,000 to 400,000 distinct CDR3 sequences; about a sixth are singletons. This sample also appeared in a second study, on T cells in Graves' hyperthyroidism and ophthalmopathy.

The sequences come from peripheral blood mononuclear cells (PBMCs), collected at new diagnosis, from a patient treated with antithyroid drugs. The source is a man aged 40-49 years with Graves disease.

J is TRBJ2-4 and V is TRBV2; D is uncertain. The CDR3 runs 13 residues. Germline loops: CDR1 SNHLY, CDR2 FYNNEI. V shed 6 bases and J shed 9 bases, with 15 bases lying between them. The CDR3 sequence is CASSSTGRGIQYF. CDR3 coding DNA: TGTGCCAGCAGCAGTACTGGACGAGGCATTCAGTACTTC.

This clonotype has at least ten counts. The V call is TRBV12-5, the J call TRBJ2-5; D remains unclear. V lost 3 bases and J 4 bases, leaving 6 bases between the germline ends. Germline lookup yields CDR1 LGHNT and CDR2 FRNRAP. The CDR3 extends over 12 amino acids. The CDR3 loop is CASGFSTETQYF. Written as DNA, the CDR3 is TGTGCTAGTGGTTTTAGTACAGAGACCCAGTACTTC. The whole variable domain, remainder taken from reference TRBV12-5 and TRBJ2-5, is DARVTQTPRHKVTEMGQEVTMRCQPILGHNTVFWYRQTMMQGLELLAYFRNRAPLDDSGMPKDRFSAEMPDATLATLKIQPSEPRDSAVYFCASGFSTETQYFGPGTRLLVL.

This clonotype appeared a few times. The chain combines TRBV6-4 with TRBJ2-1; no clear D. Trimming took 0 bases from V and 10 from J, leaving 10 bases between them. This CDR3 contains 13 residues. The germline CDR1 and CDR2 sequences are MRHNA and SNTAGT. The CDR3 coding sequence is TGTGCCAGCAGTGACTCGATGACTGCAGAGCAGTTCTTC. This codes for CASSDSMTAEQFF.

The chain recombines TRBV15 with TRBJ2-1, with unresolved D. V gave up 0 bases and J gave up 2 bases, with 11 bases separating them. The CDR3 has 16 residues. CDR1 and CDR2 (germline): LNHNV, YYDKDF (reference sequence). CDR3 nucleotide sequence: TGTGCCACCAGCAGAGATCTTGGGGTAACCTACAATGAGCAGTTCTTC. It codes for CATSRDLGVTYNEQFF. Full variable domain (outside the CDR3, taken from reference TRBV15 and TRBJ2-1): DAMVIQNPRYQVTQFGKPVTLSCSQTLNHNVMYWYQQKSSQAPKLLFHYYDKDFNNEADTPDNFQSRRPNTSFCFLDIRSPGLGDTAMYLCATSRDLGVTYNEQFFGPGTRLTVL.

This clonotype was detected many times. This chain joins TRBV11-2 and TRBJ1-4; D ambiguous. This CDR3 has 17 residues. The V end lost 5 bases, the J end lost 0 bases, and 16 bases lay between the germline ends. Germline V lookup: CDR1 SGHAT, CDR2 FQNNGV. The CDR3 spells CASSRGSWPATNEKLFF. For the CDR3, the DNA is TGTGCCAGCAGCCGAGGAAGTTGGCCTGCAACTAATGAAAAACTGTTTTTT.

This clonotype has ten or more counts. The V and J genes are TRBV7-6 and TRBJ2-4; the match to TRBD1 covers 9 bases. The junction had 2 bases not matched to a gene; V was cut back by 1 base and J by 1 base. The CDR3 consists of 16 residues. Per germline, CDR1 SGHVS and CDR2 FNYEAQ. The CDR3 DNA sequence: TGTGCCAGCAGCTTAGGAGGGACAGGGGCCAAAAACATTCAGTACTTC. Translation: CASSLGGTGAKNIQYF.

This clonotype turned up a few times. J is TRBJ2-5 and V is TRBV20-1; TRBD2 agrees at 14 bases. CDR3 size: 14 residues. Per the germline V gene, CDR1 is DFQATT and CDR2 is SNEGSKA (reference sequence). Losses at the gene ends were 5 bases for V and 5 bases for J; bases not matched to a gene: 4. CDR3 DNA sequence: TGCAGTGCTGGACTAGCGGGGGGCGCCGAGACCCAGTACTTC. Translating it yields CSAGLAGGAETQYF.

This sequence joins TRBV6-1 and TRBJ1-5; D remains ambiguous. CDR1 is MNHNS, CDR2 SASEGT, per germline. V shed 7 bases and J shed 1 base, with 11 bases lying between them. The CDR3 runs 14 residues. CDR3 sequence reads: CASTPRVSNQPQHF. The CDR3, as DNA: TGTGCCAGCACCCCCCGGGTAAGCAATCAGCCCCAGCATTTT.

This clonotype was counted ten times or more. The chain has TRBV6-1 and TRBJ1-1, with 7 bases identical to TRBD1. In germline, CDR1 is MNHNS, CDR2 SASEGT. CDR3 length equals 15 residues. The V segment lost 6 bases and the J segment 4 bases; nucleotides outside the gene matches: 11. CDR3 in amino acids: CASRGHRGGPTEAFF. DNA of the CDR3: TGTGCCAGCAGAGGACACAGGGGAGGGCCCACTGAAGCTTTCTTT.